This T cell receptor beta chain was identified during a study of identical twins. TCRdb ran MiXCR on the 5' RACE reads and lists one entry per CDR3 protein. The table has approximately 300,000 distinct CDR3 sequences, roughly 10% seen once. The sample holds many counts of this clonotype. Its antigen is not known. Among all donors, each was a healthy Caucasian. Study outcomes and limitations: Conclusions relied on cross-sectional statistical analysis, not following the same donors. Fewer insertions marked abundant cord blood beta clonotypes; young adult naive trended weakly, memory not at all.

Germline V CDR1 and CDR2: SGHVS, FQNEAQ. Trimming took 3 bases from V and 4 from J, leaving 12 bases between them. The CDR3 totals 15 residues. This sample was shared with a second study, whose subject was yellow fever vaccine responses in identical twins.

Source material: CD8+ T cells sorted from blood. This TCR was recovered from a woman under 30 in good health. This chain connects TRBV7-8 to TRBJ2-2; TRBD1 is a possible D gene (6 bases). The CDR3 protein is CASSFRDTLTGELFF. The DNA of the CDR3 is TGTGCCAGCAGCTTCCGGGACACCCTCACCGGGGAGCTGTTTTTT.